This T cell receptor (beta chain) was identified during a study of technical replicates of blood from a handful of donors (dated by TCRdb to the late 2010s). For CDR1 and CDR2, the germline V gene (reference sequence) lists LNHDA and SQIVND. Inclusive of the bounding cysteine and phenylalanine, the CDR3 is 14 residues long. The only DNA kept is the CDR3, 42 bases in frame from the first base. Here V drops 7 bases and J drops 6 bases, and the junction holds 9 bases not matched to any gene. Libraries were made using the immunoSEQ multiplex PCR assay. Sourced from immuneACCESS, this table was stored by TCRdb with only in-frame sequences that have V and J called. A share of the clones is absent; for the studies checked, an unresolved V gene accounts for under half, and the remainder has no known explanation. The sample has 59,000 or so clones on record, around 93% of them singletons. The top ten clonotypes cover over 4% of the sample.

A note on this clone: There is no known antigen for this receptor. Base qualities are not provided; no much larger clone lies one nucleotide away.

Sequencing input: PBMCs. The receptor was isolated from a human donor in good health. Some clones in this sample may be carry-over from other donors' samples. This chain is built from TRBV19 and TRBJ2-7; 10 bases in between match TRBD2. The CDR3 protein: CASKDQAGGLEQYF. The sequenced DNA: TGTGCCAGTAAGGATCAAGCGGGAGGGCTCGAGCAGTACTTC.